Shown below are 9 T cell receptor beta chains from a single sample sequenced in a study of blood T cell repertoires in COVID-19. Libraries were prepared by immunoSEQ multiplex PCR; TCRdb keeps only in-frame clonotypes and omits some of them. The sample includes fewer than 200,000 clones, over 75% of them seen just once. Sequences were obtained from peripheral blood. These receptors were taken from a man aged 55 to 69 who had recovered from COVID-19.

The chain uses TRBV10-3 and TRBJ2-7, with 7 nucleotides matching TRBD1. The CDR3 totals 15 residues. V lost 4 bases to trimming and J lost 2 bases; unmatched junction nucleotides: 8. Germline CDR1 and CDR2: ENHRY and SYGVKD. The CDR3 DNA reads as TGTGCCATCAGTGCCCGCGCGACAGGGCCCTACGAGCAGTACTTC. Translating it yields CAISARATGPYEQYF.

The CDR3 region is CASSLGTEEAETQYF. The CDR3 coding sequence is TGTGCCAGCAGCCTAGGGACAGAAGAGGCAGAGACCCAGTACTTC. This chain connects TRBV7-3 to TRBJ2-5; 7 bases are a match to TRBD1. The V gene end was trimmed by 5 bases and the J gene end by 4 bases; junction bases not matched to a gene: 10. The CDR3 consists of 15 residues. CDR1 and CDR2 (germline): SGHTA, FQGTGA. Full variable domain (remainder filled in from reference TRBV7-3 and TRBJ2-5): GAGVSQTPSNKVTEKGKYVELRCDPISGHTALYWYRQSLGQGPEFLIYFQGTGAADDSGLPNDRFFAVRPEGSVSTLKIQRTERGDSAVYLCASSLGTEEAETQYFGPGTRLLVL.

J is TRBJ2-5 and V is TRBV7-6; 7 bases match TRBD2. The germline gives CDR1 SGHVS, CDR2 FNYEAQ. The CDR3 is 13 amino acids. The V segment lost 9 bases and the J segment 0 bases; nucleotides outside the gene matches: 4. This CDR3 is CARPRGDQETQYF. CDR3 sequence (DNA): TGTGCCAGACCCCGGGGGGACCAAGAGACCCAGTACTTC.

The chain links TRBV4-1 to TRBJ2-7; possible D gene TRBD1, 5 bases. The CDR3 covers 16 residues. V shed 0 bases and J shed 0 bases, with 12 bases lying between them. CDR1 is MGHRA and CDR2 is YSYEKL in the germline V gene. The DNA of the CDR3 is TGCGCCAGCAGCCAAGAGGGGCCCCTCGGCTCCTACGAGCAGTACTTC. This sequence encodes CASSQEGPLGSYEQYF.

The V gene is TRBV3-1 (or the pseudogene TRBV3-2), the J gene TRBJ2-4; D not certain. V lost 3 bases and J 7 bases, leaving 13 bases between the germline ends. The CDR3 contains 14 residues. Germline values: CDR1 LGHDT, CDR2 YNNKEL (reference sequence). The CDR3 loop reads CASSQVQDSNIQYF. The CDR3 nucleotides read TGTGCCAGCAGCCAGGTCCAGGATTCCAACATTCAGTACTTC.

The V and J genes are TRBV30 and TRBJ1-1, with D perhaps matching TRBD1 (5 bases). The CDR3 spans 13 residues. Per germline, CDR1 GTSNPN and CDR2 SVGIG (reference sequence). The V end was cut by 1 base, the J end by 4 bases, with 10 bases between. DNA of the CDR3: TGTGCCTGGAGTGGGGGCAGGGTCACTGAAGCTTTCTTT. Its translation is CAWSGGRVTEAFF.

A single count supports this clone. The V call is TRBV5-4, the J call TRBJ1-3; D gene ambiguous. From germline, CDR1 is SGHNT and CDR2 YYREEE (reference sequence). V lost 2 bases and J lost 2, with 17 bases in between. The CDR3 length is 17 residues. CDR3: CASSLLQTTGTGNTIYF. CDR3 bases: TGTGCCAGCAGCTTACTACAAACCACCGGCACTGGAAACACCATATATTTT. The whole variable domain, filled in from reference TRBV5-4 and TRBJ1-3, reads ETGVTQSPTHLIKTRGQQVTLRCSSQSGHNTVSWYQQALGQGPQFIFQYYREEENGRGNFPPRFSGLQFPNYSSELNVNALELDDSALYLCASSLLQTTGTGNTIYFGEGSWLTVV.

The chain carries TRBV3-1 (or the pseudogene TRBV3-2) and TRBJ2-2, with 11 positions matching TRBD2. The germline CDR1 and CDR2 sequences are LGHDT and YNNKEL (reference sequence). This CDR3 region has 16 residues. The J segment lost 4 bases and the V segment lost 4 bases, leaving 5 bases of the junction unmatched. The CDR3, as DNA: TGTGCCAGCAGCCGTCTAGCGGGGGGAGGCACCGGGGAGCTGTTTTTT. Residues: CASSRLAGGGTGELFF.

V gene TRBV11-2 combines with J gene TRBJ2-1; 11 bases are shared with TRBD2. Germline trimming cut 3 bases from V and 3 bases from J; bases unmatched to any gene: 4. Germline CDR1 and CDR2: SGHAT and FQNNGV. The CDR3 covers 16 residues. This CDR3 is CASSFPSGGYYNEQFF. In nucleotides, the CDR3 is TGTGCCAGCAGCTTCCCTAGCGGGGGGTACTACAATGAGCAGTTCTTC. Full variable domain (rest looked up from reference TRBV11-2 and TRBJ2-1): EAGVAQSPRYKIIEKRQSVAFWCNPISGHATLYWYQQILGQGPKLLIQFQNNGVVDDSQLPKDRFSAERLKGVDSTLKIQPAKLEDSAVYLCASSFPSGGYYNEQFFGPGTRLTVL.